This is a list of T cell receptor beta chains from one sample in a study of PD-L1 blockade in urothelial cancer. Repertoires were generated with immunoSEQ multiplex PCR, while TCRdb's copy carries only in-frame clones and drops some. The sample records under 95,000 clones, 84% being singletons. Sequences were derived from PBMCs, sampled around atezolizumab (anti-PD-L1) treatment. These receptors all stem from a woman between 70 and 85 years old with urothelial cancer. Both conserved end residues are part of each CDR3. The D gene is left open where the match is weak. Only part of the rows carry a size: once, few, many, or a class if the clone is expanded.

>TRBV27|NA|NA|TRBJ2-2
CASSPLRGELFF
TGTGCCAGCAGCCCACTGCGGGGGGAGCTGTTTTTT
>TRBV4-1|TRBD2|once|TRBJ2-5
CASSQGGLRGAQETQYF
TGCGCCAGCAGCCAAGGGGGACTGCGGGGGGCCCAAGAGACCCAGTACTTC
>TRBV5-1|TRBD1|NA|TRBJ1-2
CASSFSTGGYGYTF
TGCGCCAGCAGCTTCTCGACAGGGGGCTATGGCTACACCTTC
>TRBV7-5|NA|NA|TRBJ1-5
CARSCPRGKNQPQHF
TGTGCCAGAAGCTGCCCCCGGGGGAAAAATCAGCCCCAGCATTTT
>TRBV5-4|NA|NA|TRBJ1-1
CASSLIGRVGTEAFF
TGTGCCAGCAGCTTGATTGGCAGGGTGGGGACTGAAGCTTTCTTT
>TRBV5-1|TRBD1|NA|TRBJ2-7
CASTPGTGDYEQYF
TGCGCCAGCACTCCCGGGACAGGGGACTACGAGCAGTACTTC
>TRBV19|TRBD1|NA|TRBJ1-1
CASSDRANTEAFF
TGTGCCAGTTCAGACAGGGCGAACACTGAAGCTTTCTTT
>TRBV5-1|NA|NA|TRBJ2-1
CASSILGHYNEQFF
TGCGCCAGCAGCATACTGGGACACTACAATGAGCAGTTCTTC
>TRBV14|TRBD1|NA|TRBJ1-4
CASSRGQGRISATNEKLFF
TGTGCCAGCAGCCGGGGACAGGGGAGGATTAGTGCAACTAATGAAAAACTGTTTTTT
>TRBV7-3|TRBD1|NA|TRBJ1-4
CASSLTGGVGEKLFF
TGTGCCAGCAGCCTGACAGGGGGCGTTGGTGAAAAACTGTTTTTT
>TRBV2|TRBD1|NA|TRBJ1-3
CASSEQGQGAAGNTIYF
TGTGCCAGCAGTGAACAGGGACAGGGGGCCGCCGGAAACACCATATATTTT
>TRBV6-1|TRBD1|NA|TRBJ2-7
CASSKQGARQEQYF
TGTGCCAGTAGTAAACAGGGGGCGCGTCAAGAGCAGTACTTC
>TRBV21-1|NA|few|TRBJ2-7
CASSKAFFPGQNLQSSYEQYF
TGTGCCAGCAGCAAAGCCTTTTTTCCGGGACAGAATCTACAGAGCTCCTACGAGCAGTACTTC
>TRBV30|TRBD1|once|TRBJ2-5
CAWSRGQGMETQYF
TGTGCCTGGAGTCGAGGACAGGGGATGGAGACCCAGTACTTC
>TRBV7-6|NA|NA|TRBJ2-3
CASSLGGRWASTDTQYF
TGTGCCAGCAGCTTAGGAGGGCGGTGGGCTAGCACAGATACGCAGTATTTT
>TRBV30|NA|NA|TRBJ2-7
CAWSVSVEQYF
TGTGCCTGGAGTGTGTCTGTCGAGCAGTACTTC
>TRBV4-3|TRBD1|NA|TRBJ2-7
CASSHSWTGENYEQYF
TGCGCCAGCAGCCACTCGTGGACAGGGGAAAACTACGAGCAGTACTTC
>TRBV9|TRBD1|NA|TRBJ1-2
CASSVVGWTGTTNYGYTF
TGTGCCAGCAGCGTAGTGGGGTGGACAGGGACTACTAACTATGGCTACACCTTC
>TRBV4-2|TRBD1|NA|TRBJ2-5
CASSQDTGGTGWQETQYF
TGTGCCAGCAGCCAAGATACAGGGGGCACGGGGTGGCAAGAGACCCAGTACTTC
>TRBV7-7|TRBD1|few|TRBJ2-2
CASSARGRSGELFF
TGTGCCAGCAGCGCCAGGGGGCGGAGCGGGGAGCTGTTTTTT
>TRBV4-2|TRBD2|NA|TRBJ2-3
CASSQEVQAGAGTQYF
TGTGCCAGCAGCCAAGAAGTACAAGCGGGGGCGGGTACGCAGTATTTT
>TRBV15|NA|NA|TRBJ1-4
CATSRDRRGGASGKLFF
TGTGCCACCAGCAGAGATCGTAGGGGGGGGGCTTCGGGAAAACTGTTTTTT
>TRBV11-2|TRBD1|once|TRBJ1-5
CASSANSIQGNQPQHF
TGTGCCAGCAGCGCTAACTCCATACAGGGGAATCAGCCCCAGCATTTT
>TRBV19|TRBD2|NA|TRBJ2-2
CASSLLQREGRYTGELFF
TGTGCCAGTAGCCTTTTGCAGCGGGAGGGCCGATACACCGGGGAGCTGTTTTTT
>TRBV5-1|NA|NA|TRBJ2-5
CASSLAGVGETQYF
TGCGCCAGCAGCTTGGCCGGGGTCGGAGAGACCCAGTACTTC
>TRBV7-8|NA|few|TRBJ2-1
CASKARGTSRNEQFF
TGTGCCAGCAAAGCGAGGGGGACCTCTAGGAATGAGCAGTTCTTC
>TRBV30|NA|NA|TRBJ1-5
CAWSDGWKPQHF
TGTGCCTGGAGTGACGGGTGGAAGCCCCAGCATTTT
>TRBV29-1|NA|few|TRBJ2-3
CSTSSDSGWWYF
TGCAGCACGTCATCGGATTCGGGGTGGTGGTATTTT
>TRBV7-9|TRBD1|NA|TRBJ1-1
CASGGQGRGNTEAFF
TGTGCCAGCGGTGGACAGGGCCGGGGGAACACTGAAGCTTTCTTT
>TRBV6-6|NA|NA|TRBJ1-1
CASSQDSMNTEAFF
TGTGCCAGCAGTCAGGACAGCATGAACACTGAAGCTTTCTTT
>TRBV6-5|NA|once|TRBJ2-7
CASSPGSSYEQYF
TGTGCCAGCAGTCCCGGGAGCTCTTACGAGCAGTACTTC
>TRBV27|TRBD1|NA|TRBJ1-2
CASSPWTGGDGGYTF
TGTGCCAGCAGTCCATGGACAGGGGGCGATGGCGGCTACACCTTC
>TRBV7-2|NA|NA|TRBJ2-1
CASSLTRGTHNEQFF
TGTGCCAGCAGCTTAACCAGGGGAACCCACAATGAGCAGTTCTTC
>TRBV7-2|TRBD2|NA|TRBJ2-3
CASSLREEF
TGTGCCAGCAGCTTACGGGAGGAATTT
>TRBV5-1|NA|NA|TRBJ1-5
CASSLDGGDFNQPQHF
TGCGCCAGCAGCTTGGATGGGGGGGATTTCAATCAGCCCCAGCATTTT
>TRBV5-1|TRBD1|NA|TRBJ2-1
CASSLVPPGQGIDNEQFF
TGCGCCAGCAGCTTGGTCCCCCCTGGACAGGGAATAGACAATGAGCAGTTCTTC
>TRBV19|TRBD1|NA|TRBJ2-2
CASSTTGGGTGELFF
TGTGCCAGTAGTACGACAGGGGGCGGGACCGGGGAGCTGTTTTTT